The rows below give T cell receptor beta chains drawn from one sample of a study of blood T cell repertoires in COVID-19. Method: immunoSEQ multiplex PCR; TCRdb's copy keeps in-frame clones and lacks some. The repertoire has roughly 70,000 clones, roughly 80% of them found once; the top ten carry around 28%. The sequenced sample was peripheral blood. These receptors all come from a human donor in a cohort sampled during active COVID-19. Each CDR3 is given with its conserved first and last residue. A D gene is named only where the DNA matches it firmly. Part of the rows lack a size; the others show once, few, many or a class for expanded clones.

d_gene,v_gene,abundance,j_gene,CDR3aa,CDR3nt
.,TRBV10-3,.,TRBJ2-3,CAISELSFTDTQYF,TGTGCCATCAGTGAGTTGAGCTTTACGGATACGCAGTATTTT
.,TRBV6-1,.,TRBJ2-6,CASSEFIPSSGANVLTF,TGTGCCAGCAGTGAATTTATACCGAGCTCTGGGGCCAACGTCCTGACTTTC
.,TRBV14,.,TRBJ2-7,CASSQGGGAREQYF,TGTGCCAGCAGCCAAGGAGGGGGGGCGCGGGAGCAGTACTTC
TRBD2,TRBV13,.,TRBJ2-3,CASSRRGRGSTDTQYF,TGTGCCAGCAGCCGCCGTGGGCGGGGGAGCACAGATACGCAGTATTTT
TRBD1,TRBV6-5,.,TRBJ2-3,CASSISGTGADTQYF,TGTGCCAGCAGCATATCCGGGACAGGCGCAGATACGCAGTATTTT
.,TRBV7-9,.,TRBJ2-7,CASSLQGLGEQYF,TGTGCCAGCAGCTTACAGGGTCTGGGCGAGCAGTACTTC
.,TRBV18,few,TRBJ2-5,CASSPSGETQYF,TGTGCCAGCTCACCTTCGGGGGAGACCCAGTACTTC
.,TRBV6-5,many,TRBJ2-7,CASRSQDEEYF,TGTGCCAGCAGGTCACAGGACGAGGAGTACTTC
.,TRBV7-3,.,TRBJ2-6,CASSSQGAGANVLTF,TGTGCCAGCAGCTCACAGGGAGCTGGGGCCAACGTCCTGACTTTC
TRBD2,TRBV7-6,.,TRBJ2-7,CASSLDGGLAAEQYF,TGTGCCAGCAGCTTAGATGGCGGACTAGCCGCCGAGCAGTACTTC
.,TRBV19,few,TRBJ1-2,CASSAWDTNYGYTF,TGTGCCAGTAGTGCCTGGGACACCAACTATGGCTACACCTTC
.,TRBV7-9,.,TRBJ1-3,CASSRDTAKVGNTIYF,TGTGCCAGCAGCCGAGACACTGCGAAGGTTGGAAACACCATATATTTT
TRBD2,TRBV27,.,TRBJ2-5,CASRLSGGLYETQYF,TGTGCCAGCAGGCTTAGCGGGGGGCTCTATGAGACCCAGTACTTC
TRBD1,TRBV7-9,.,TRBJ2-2,CASSRDRGTGELFF,TGTGCCAGCAGCCGGGACAGGGGGACCGGGGAGCTGTTTTTT
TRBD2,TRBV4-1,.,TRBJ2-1,CASSQLAGVVEQFF,TGCGCCAGCAGCCAACTAGCGGGGGTGGTTGAGCAGTTCTTC
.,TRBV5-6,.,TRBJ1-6,CASSPGGQTLYNSPLHF,TGTGCCAGCAGCCCTGGCGGACAGACTCTCTATAATTCACCCCTCCACTTT
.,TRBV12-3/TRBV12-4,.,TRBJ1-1,CASSLAGHTEAFF,TGTGCCAGCAGTCTGGCAGGGCACACTGAAGCTTTCTTT
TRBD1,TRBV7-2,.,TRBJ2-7,CASSAYRGPYEQYF,TGTGCCAGCAGCGCCTACAGGGGTCCCTACGAGCAGTACTTC
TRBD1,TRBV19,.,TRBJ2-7,CASSPRGHEQYF,TGTGCCAGTAGTCCCAGGGGGCACGAGCAGTACTTC
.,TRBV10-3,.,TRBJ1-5,CAISRDIPNQPQHF,TGTGCCATCAGCCGGGACATCCCCAATCAGCCCCAGCATTTT
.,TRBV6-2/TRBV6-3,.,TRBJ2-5,CASSYGQPQETQYF,TGTGCCAGCAGTTACGGACAGCCACAAGAGACCCAGTACTTC
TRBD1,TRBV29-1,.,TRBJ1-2,CSVWTGENYGYTF,TGCAGCGTGTGGACAGGGGAAAACTATGGCTACACCTTC
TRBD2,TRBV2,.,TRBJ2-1,CASSPSAGVYNEQFF,TGTGCCAGCAGTCCCAGTGCGGGAGTATACAATGAGCAGTTCTTC
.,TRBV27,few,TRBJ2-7,CASPPSSAGEHQGVYEQYF,TGTGCCAGTCCCCCCTCGTCGGCAGGGGAGCATCAAGGGGTCTACGAGCAGTACTTC
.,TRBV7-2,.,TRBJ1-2,CASSLTGVSYGYTF,TGTGCCAGCAGCTTAACGGGGGTGAGCTATGGCTACACCTTC
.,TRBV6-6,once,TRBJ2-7,CASRLGSEQYF,TGTGCCAGCAGACTAGGGTCCGAGCAGTACTTC
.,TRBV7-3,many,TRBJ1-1,CASSFAGLDTEAFF,TGTGCCAGCAGCTTTGCGGGGCTGGACACTGAAGCTTTCTTT
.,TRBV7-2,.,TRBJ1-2,CASTLNWDTSYYGYTF,TGTGCCAGCACCCTAAACTGGGACACCTCTTACTATGGCTACACCTTC
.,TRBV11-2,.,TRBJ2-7,CASSSMTSSYEQYF,TGTGCCAGCAGCTCCATGACAAGTTCCTACGAGCAGTACTTC
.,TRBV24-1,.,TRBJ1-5,CATSGSGYSNQPQHF,TGTGCCACCAGTGGGTCCGGTTATAGCAATCAGCCCCAGCATTTT
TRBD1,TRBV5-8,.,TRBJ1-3,CASSLHRDSGGFRGNTIYF,TGTGCCAGCAGCCTCCACCGGGACAGTGGGGGCTTTCGTGGAAACACCATATATTTT
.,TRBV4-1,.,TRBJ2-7,CASSQGQVGYEQYF,TGCGCCAGCAGCCAGGGGCAGGTGGGGTACGAGCAGTACTTC
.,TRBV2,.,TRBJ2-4,CASRAGFLSYGAKNIQYF,TGTGCCAGCAGGGCCGGGTTCTTATCTTATGGGGCCAAAAACATTCAGTACTTC
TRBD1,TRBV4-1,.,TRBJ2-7,CASSQVQQGIYEQYF,TGCGCCAGCAGCCAAGTTCAACAGGGGATCTACGAGCAGTACTTC
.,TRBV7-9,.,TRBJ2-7,CASSPRDGTYEQYF,TGTGCCAGCAGCCCCAGGGACGGGACATACGAGCAGTACTTC
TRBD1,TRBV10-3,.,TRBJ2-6,CAIRPGQGHSGANVLTF,TGTGCCATCAGACCGGGACAGGGCCACTCTGGGGCCAACGTCCTGACTTTC
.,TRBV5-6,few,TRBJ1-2,CASSFGTEGGYTF,TGTGCCAGCAGCTTCGGGACGGAGGGTGGCTACACCTTC
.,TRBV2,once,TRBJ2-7,CASRVQGGFHEQYF,TGTGCCAGCAGGGTACAGGGTGGATTCCACGAGCAGTACTTC
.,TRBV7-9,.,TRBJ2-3,CASSRPGTDTQYF,TGTGCCAGCAGCCGCCCGGGCACAGATACGCAGTATTTT
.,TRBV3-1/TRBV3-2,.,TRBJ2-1,CASSQGGGRSKEQFF,TGTGCCAGCAGCCAAGGGGGGGGGCGGTCTAAGGAGCAGTTCTTC
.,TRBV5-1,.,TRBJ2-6,CASSHDSSGANVLTF,TGCGCCAGCAGCCATGACAGCTCTGGGGCCAACGTCCTGACTTTC
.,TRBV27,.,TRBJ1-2,CASSPAQGGSYTF,TGTGCCAGCAGTCCCGCACAGGGAGGGAGCTACACCTTC
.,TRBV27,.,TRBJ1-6,CASSLRATSSYNSPLHF,TGTGCCAGCAGTTTGAGGGCCACCAGCTCCTATAATTCACCCCTCCACTTT
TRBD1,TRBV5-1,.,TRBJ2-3,CASSLGQGGTDTQYF,TGCGCCAGCAGCTTGGGTCAGGGGGGCACAGATACGCAGTATTTT
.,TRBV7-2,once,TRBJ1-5,CASSLGEAQPQHF,TGTGCCAGCAGCTTAGGGGAGGCTCAGCCCCAGCATTTT
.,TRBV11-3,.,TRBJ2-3,CASSPLLSTDTQYF,TGTGCCAGCAGCCCCCTTCTTAGCACAGATACGCAGTATTTT
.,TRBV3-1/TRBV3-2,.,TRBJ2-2,CASSLGLQGTGELFF,TGTGCCAGCAGCCTCGGACTACAGGGGACCGGGGAGCTGTTTTTT
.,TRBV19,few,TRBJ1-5,CASSIDFVGRVGQPQHF,TGTGCCAGTAGTATAGATTTCGTAGGCAGGGTCGGTCAGCCCCAGCATTTT
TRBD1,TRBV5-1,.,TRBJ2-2,CASSLAGQGAYTGELFF,TGCGCCAGCAGCTTGGCCGGGCAGGGGGCTTACACCGGGGAGCTGTTTTTT